These 29 T cell receptor beta chains were sequenced from one sample in a study of T-cell reconstitution after alpha-beta-depleted transplantation in children. TCRbeta library preparation incorporated unique molecular identifiers. TCRdb redid the calling of the PCR reads with MiXCR, one entry per CDR3 protein. The repertoire holds 400,000 to 550,000 distinct CDR3 sequences, about 11% seen once, with roughly 2.1% in the top ten. This material consisted of PBMCs, taken before TCRalphabeta/CD19-depleted stem cell transplant. The receptors were sampled from a child between 2 and 9 years old with inherited bone marrow failure, due to receive a stem cell transplant.

The chain has TRBV7-2 and TRBJ2-1, with TRBD2 matching 12 bases. This CDR3 spans 14 amino acids. Germline CDR1 and CDR2: SGHTA and FQGNSA. The V gene end was trimmed by 3 bases and the J gene end by 7 bases; junction bases not matched to a gene: 1. This CDR3 reads CASSFGTSGNEQFF. Here the CDR3 DNA reads TGTGCCAGCAGCTTTGGGACTAGCGGGAATGAGCAGTTCTTC.

This clonotype has at least ten counts. The V and J genes are TRBV6-2 or TRBV6-3 and TRBJ2-1; possible D gene TRBD2, 5 bases. CDR1 is MNHEY and CDR2 is SVGEGT in the germline V gene. Trimming removed 6 bases at V and 8 bases at J, with 23 bases between. This CDR3 has 16 residues. CDR3 nucleotides: TGTGCCAGCAGCTCCCCTGAGGCTAGAGGGTGGGATGAGCAGTTCTTC. This sequence encodes CASSSPEARGWDEQFF.

V gene TRBV12-3 or TRBV12-4 combines with J gene TRBJ2-2, with 14 positions matching TRBD2. With 3 bases clipped from V and 4 bases from J, the junction kept 10 bases outside the gene matches. The CDR3 spans 19 residues. CDR3 sequence (DNA): TGTGCCAGCAGTTTCCCGGGACTAGCGGGAGTATCTGTCACCGGGGAGCTGTTTTTT. This sequence encodes CASSFPGLAGVSVTGELFF.

This clonotype was counted many times. The gene calls are TRBV5-1 and TRBJ2-2; D is perhaps TRBD2 (6 bases). The germline gives CDR1 SGHRS, CDR2 YFSETQ. V was cut by 2 bases and J by 6 bases, with 14 bases left in between. The CDR3 contains 15 residues. The CDR3, as DNA: TGCGCCAGCAGCTTACTGGGGACTGCCGCCGGGGAGCTGTTTTTT. This encodes CASSLLGTAAGELFF. Using reference TRBV5-1 and TRBJ2-2 for the parts outside the CDR3, the full variable domain is KAGVTQTPRYLIKTRGQQVTLSCSPISGHRSVSWYQQTPGQGLQFLFEYFSETQRNKGNFPGRFSGRQFSNSRSEMNVSTLELGDSALYLCASSLLGTAAGELFFGEGSRLTVL.

Only a few counts were recorded for this clonotype. J is TRBJ2-5 and V is TRBV6-5; D is ambiguous. This CDR3 is 13 amino acids long. V was clipped by 6 bases and J by 5 bases, with 13 bases between them. Germline V gives CDR1 MNHEY, CDR2 SVGAGI. CDR3 sequence (DNA): TGTGCCAGCAGGGTCAGATTCAGGGAGACCCAGTACTTC. Protein: CASRVRFRETQYF.

This clonotype has only a few counts. The chain couples TRBV27 to TRBJ2-1; 7 bases map to TRBD2. Unmatched junction bases numbered 9, after V lost 2 bases and J lost 2 bases. The CDR3 is 17 amino acids. Germline CDR1 is MNHEY and CDR2 is SMNVEV (reference sequence). Here the CDR3 DNA reads TGTGCCAGCAGTTTACCCGGGGCGGGAGCGGCCTACAATGAGCAGTTCTTC. Translated, it gives CASSLPGAGAAYNEQFF.

The CDR3 protein is CASSLGARTHYEQYF. CDR3 in DNA: TGTGCCAGCAGCTTAGGGGCGAGAACCCACTACGAGCAGTACTTC. The chain joins TRBV7-9 to TRBJ2-7; unclear D gene. CDR3 length: 15 amino acids. Trimming left V 1 base short and J 3 bases short, with 13 bases between. In germline, CDR1 is SEHNR, CDR2 FQNEAQ (reference sequence).

This clonotype showed up many times. This rearrangement joins TRBV6-6 to TRBJ1-4; D is ambiguous. Germline V gives CDR1 MNHNY, CDR2 SVGAGI (reference sequence). The V and J ends lost 9 bases and 8 bases respectively, with 13 bases between them. This CDR3 has 12 residues. The CDR3 loop is CASKGFGEKLFF. In DNA, the CDR3 is TGTGCCAGTAAGGGATTCGGGGAAAAACTGTTTTTT.

This clonotype was detected ten times or more. The chain uses TRBV12-3 or TRBV12-4 and TRBJ1-4; 7 bases line up with TRBD1. J was trimmed by 4 bases and V by 6 bases; bases with no gene match: 8. The CDR3 is 15 amino acids. The CDR3 sequence is CASRTGARHNEKLFF. As DNA, the CDR3 is TGTGCCAGCAGAACAGGGGCCCGGCATAATGAAAAACTGTTTTTT.

This clonotype came up a few times. The DNA for the CDR3 is TGCAGTATGGGAGAGACCCAGTACTTC. Its protein is CSMGETQYF. This chain uses TRBV20-1 with TRBJ2-5; no clear D. The CDR3 runs 9 residues. Germline CDR1 reads DFQATT; CDR2 reads SNEGSKA (reference sequence). V dropped 8 bases and J dropped 4 bases, with 5 bases sitting between them.

This clonotype has more than one count but fewer than ten. The chain is built from TRBV7-2 and TRBJ1-2, with D unresolved. Germline-derived CDR1 and CDR2 are SGHTA and FQGNSA. This CDR3 is 14 amino acids long. Trimming stripped 1 base from V and 1 base from J, with 7 bases between. The CDR3 reads CASSLVEGNYGYTF. The CDR3 DNA reads as TGTGCCAGCAGCTTAGTGGAGGGTAACTATGGCTACACCTTC.

This clonotype was seen repeatedly, ten times or more. This rearrangement joins TRBV6-2 or TRBV6-3 to TRBJ1-2, with D perhaps matching TRBD1 (5 bases). The germline V gene encodes CDR1 MNHEY and CDR2 SVGEGT. The CDR3 has 14 amino acids. V shed 7 bases and J shed 3 bases, with 15 bases lying between them. The CDR3 loop is CASTKRGRYYGYTF. The CDR3 nucleotides are TGTGCCAGCACCAAGAGGGGCCGCTACTATGGCTACACCTTC.

This clonotype was detected ten times or more. The rearrangement uses TRBV12-3 or TRBV12-4 and TRBJ2-1; TRBD2 matches at 8 bases. V lost 6 bases to trimming and J lost 8 bases; unmatched junction nucleotides: 9. The CDR3 has 14 amino acids. CDR3 residues: CASSTGLVLDEQFF. CDR3 coding DNA: TGTGCCAGCAGCACGGGACTAGTTCTCGATGAGCAGTTCTTC.

This clonotype was observed at least ten times. The genes are TRBV3-1 and TRBJ2-2; 9 bases align to TRBD2. Germline V gene data show CDR1 as LGHDT and CDR2 as YNNKEL (reference sequence). This CDR3 has 16 residues. With 3 bases clipped from V and 2 bases from J, the junction kept 4 bases outside the gene matches. The chain's CDR3 is CASSQLAGVNTGELFF. The CDR3 coding sequence is TGTGCCAGCAGCCAGTTAGCGGGAGTAAACACCGGGGAGCTGTTTTTT. Drawing the rest from reference TRBV3-1 and TRBJ2-2, the complete variable domain is DTAVSQTPKYLVTQMGNDKSIKCEQNLGHDTMYWYKQDSKKFLKIMFSYNNKELIINETVPNRFSPKSPDKAHLNLHINSLELGDSAVYFCASSQLAGVNTGELFFGEGSRLTVL.

This clonotype was seen ten or more times. The chain combines TRBV6-5 with TRBJ1-1, with TRBD1 identical over 7 bases. Germline V gene sequence: CDR1 MNHEY, CDR2 SVGAGI. V lost 5 bases to trimming and J lost 1 base; unmatched junction nucleotides: 7. The length of the CDR3 is 15 residues. The DNA for the CDR3 is TGTGCCAGCAGTAACAGGGGCGCAGGGAACACTGAAGCTTTCTTT. Amino acids: CASSNRGAGNTEAFF.

This clonotype was counted many times. The gene calls are TRBV7-2 and TRBJ2-7; 11 bases align to TRBD2. Germline V gene data show CDR1 as SGHTA and CDR2 as FQGNSA. The trim removed 5 bases at V and 5 bases at J, leaving 8 bases unmatched. The length of the CDR3 is 15 residues. DNA for the CDR3: TGTGCCAGCAGCCTATTAGGGACTAGCGGCCACGAGCAGTACTTC. Translated, it gives CASSLLGTSGHEQYF.

There are many counts of this clonotype. V gene TRBV27 combines with J gene TRBJ1-1; 7 bases agree with TRBD1. The V segment lost 5 bases and the J segment 0 bases; nucleotides outside the gene matches: 6. This CDR3 region has 15 residues. CDR1 is MNHEY, CDR2 SMNVEV, per germline (reference sequence). CDR3 protein: CASSIGQEMNTEAFF. DNA of the CDR3: TGTGCCAGCAGTATAGGACAGGAGATGAACACTGAAGCTTTCTTT.

This clonotype was counted a few times. V usage is TRBV20-1 and J usage is TRBJ1-6, with 7 bases identical to TRBD1. The germline V gene encodes CDR1 DFQATT and CDR2 SNEGSKA (reference sequence). Losses at the gene ends were 0 bases for V and 0 bases for J; bases not matched to a gene: 8. This CDR3 comprises 18 residues. DNA for the CDR3: TGCAGTGCTAGAGATCACGACAGGGAGAACTCCTATAATTCACCCCTCCACTTT. It is translated as CSARDHDRENSYNSPLHF.

V usage is TRBV12-3 or TRBV12-4 and J usage is TRBJ2-7, with unresolved D. V lost 4 bases and J lost 3, with 7 bases in between. The CDR3 sequence is 12 residues long. CDR3 protein: CASSYVNYEQYF. The CDR3 DNA reads as TGTGCCAGCAGTTATGTCAACTACGAGCAGTACTTC.

This clonotype was seen at least ten times. The chain uses TRBV20-1 and TRBJ2-3; 11 nucleotides match TRBD2. J gave up 0 bases and V 2 bases, and 7 bases lay outside the gene matches. Germline-derived CDR1 and CDR2 are DFQATT and SNEGSKA (reference sequence). The CDR3 consists of 17 residues. The CDR3 nucleotides are TGCAGTGCTAGATTACTAGCGGGAGTGTTTAGCACAGATACGCAGTATTTT. This codes for CSARLLAGVFSTDTQYF.

At least ten counts were recorded for this clonotype. The chain employs TRBV5-1 and TRBJ2-7; the D gene is possibly TRBD2 (6 bases). The germline CDR1 and CDR2 sequences are SGHRS and YFSETQ. V shed 4 bases and J shed 3 bases, with 14 bases lying between them. The CDR3 runs to 14 residues. The CDR3 DNA reads as TGCGCCAGCAGCGGAGGGCCAAGGGTCTACGAGCAGTACTTC. Translation gives CASSGGPRVYEQYF.

V is TRBV30 and J is TRBJ2-1; D gene uncertain. V lost 2 bases and J 10 bases, leaving 6 bases between the germline ends. The CDR3 extends over 10 amino acids. Germline-derived CDR1 and CDR2 are GTSNPN and SVGIG (reference sequence). The CDR3 region is CAWSRQEQFF. In nucleotides, the CDR3 is TGTGCCTGGAGTAGGCAAGAGCAGTTCTTC. The entire variable domain, with the rest obtained from reference TRBV30 and TRBJ2-1, is as follows: SQTIHQWPATLVQPVGSPLSLECTVEGTSNPNLYWYRQAAGRGLQLLFYSVGIGQISSEVPQNLSASRPQDRQFILSSKKLLLSDSGFYLCAWSRQEQFFGPGTRLTVL.

This clonotype was picked up many times. The rearrangement uses TRBV29-1 and TRBJ2-5; D remains unclear. The CDR3 has 13 amino acids. In germline, CDR1 is SQVTM, CDR2 ANQGSEA. Trimming left V 4 bases short and J 4 bases short, with 13 bases between. CDR3 sequence reads: CSVGFSGGETQYF. The CDR3 DNA is TGCAGCGTTGGGTTTTCAGGCGGAGAGACCCAGTACTTC.

This clonotype was seen ten or more times. This rearrangement joins TRBV5-1 to TRBJ2-7; possible D gene TRBD1, 6 bases. The CDR3 is 14 residues long. V lost 4 bases, J lost 5 bases, and 16 bases lay in between. The germline V gene has CDR1 SGHRS and CDR2 YFSETQ. CDR3 loop: CASSPDSEVDEQYF. The CDR3 DNA sequence: TGCGCCAGCAGCCCGGACAGCGAGGTCGACGAGCAGTACTTC.

The chain carries TRBV13 and TRBJ1-2; 7 bases agree with TRBD1. Germline assignment: CDR1 PRHDT and CDR2 FYEKMQ (reference sequence). After removal of 5 bases from V and 6 bases from J, the junction contained 9 bases not matched to a gene. This CDR3 region has 14 residues. The CDR3 DNA is TGTGCCAGCAGCCCCAGGGAGGGGGCGCATGGCTACACCTTC. Its translation: CASSPREGAHGYTF.

At least ten counts were recorded for this clonotype. The chain is built from TRBV4-3 and TRBJ1-2, with D possibly being TRBD1 (6 bases). The V end was cut by 0 bases, the J end by 5 bases, with 16 bases between. The CDR3 sequence is 16 residues long. Germline lookup yields CDR1 LGHNA and CDR2 YSLEER. CDR3 DNA: TGCGCCAGCAGCCAAGAGCCGGCCGGGACAAGTTATGGCTACACCTTC. As protein: CASSQEPAGTSYGYTF.

This clonotype was picked up many times. The J gene is TRBJ2-7, the V gene TRBV20-1, with D unresolved. V was shortened by 3 bases and J by 2 bases, with 8 bases between the two germline ends. CDR3 length: 12 residues. Per the germline V gene, CDR1 is DFQATT and CDR2 is SNEGSKA (reference sequence). CDR3 residues: CSASYRAYEQYF. In DNA, the CDR3 is TGCAGTGCTAGCTACAGAGCCTACGAGCAGTACTTC.

This clonotype was observed many times. V is TRBV24-1 and J is TRBJ2-5; 9 positions match TRBD1. The V and J ends lost 2 bases and 5 bases, in that order; junction bases with no gene match: 2. The CDR3 loop spans 14 amino acids. From germline, CDR1 is KGHDR and CDR2 SFDVKD. The CDR3, as DNA: TGTGCCACCAGTGATTGGACAGGGGCGGAGACCCAGTACTTC. This encodes CATSDWTGAETQYF.

V and J are TRBV20-1 and TRBJ1-5; 8 bases fit TRBD1. The junction had 15 bases not matched to a gene; V was cut back by 3 bases and J by 8 bases. This CDR3 has 16 residues. Germline CDR1 reads DFQATT; CDR2 reads SNEGSKA (reference sequence). The CDR3: CSARDSKTGGGEPQHF. The CDR3, as DNA: TGCAGTGCTAGGGATTCTAAAACAGGGGGAGGTGAGCCCCAGCATTTT.